These 3 T cell receptor beta chains were sequenced from one sample in a study of CXCR3-negative and CXCR3-positive naive CD8 T cells. Researchers prepared the TRB cDNA libraries using 5' RACE with UMI labels. TCRdb reprocessed the 5' RACE reads, keeping one entry per CDR3 protein, no DNA. The sample's table shows tens of thousands of distinct CDR3 sequences. Material for sequencing was memory CD8+ T cells from blood. The receptors were sampled from a human donor in good health. Some clones in this sample may be carry-over from other donors' samples.

V usage is TRBV9 and J usage is TRBJ1-2. Germline CDR1 is SGDLS and CDR2 is YYNGEE. This CDR3 is built from 14 residues. CDR3 sequence: CASSATLPNYGYTF.

The chain uses TRBV6-2 or TRBV6-3 and TRBJ2-1; lacking DNA, the TRBD1 call made by TCRdb goes unchecked. The CDR3 consists of 16 residues. In germline, CDR1 is MNHEY, CDR2 SVGEGT. This CDR3 reads CASSLIAEPPYNEQFF.

This chain connects TRBV5-1 to TRBJ2-1; TCRdb designates TRBD2, a call that cannot be tested without DNA. Germline values: CDR1 SGHRS, CDR2 YFSETQ. The CDR3 has 14 amino acids. CDR3: CASSLVGLENEQFF.